Each of the 15 T cell receptor beta chains below was sequenced from the same sample in a study of cytomegalovirus exposure and HLA in healthy donors. The PCR contained 60 Vbeta and 13 Jbeta primers. TCRdb's copy holds only in-frame clones and misses some; the assay was immunoSEQ multiplex PCR. The sample consists of 160,000 or so clones, approximately 80% of them appearing once. The sample taken for sequencing was PBMCs. The receptors were gathered from a young man in good health and CMV-seropositive.

The chain joins TRBV28 to TRBJ2-7; 9 bases line up with TRBD2. The germline gives CDR1 MDHEN, CDR2 SYDVKM. CDR3 length: 15 residues. The V segment lost 1 base and the J segment 3 bases; nucleotides outside the gene matches: 4. Written as DNA, the CDR3 is TGTGCCAGCAGTTTATTGGCTAGCGGGGACTACGAGCAGTACTTC. The encoded protein is CASSLLASGDYEQYF.

V is TRBV7-2 and J is TRBJ2-1; TRBD2 matches 8 bases. J lost 0 bases, V lost 5 bases, and 12 bases had no gene match. The germline V gene encodes CDR1 SGHTA and CDR2 FQGNSA. The CDR3 is 18 residues long. CDR3 in amino acids: CASSLPVGSGDSYNEQFF. For the CDR3, the DNA is TGTGCCAGCAGCCTCCCCGTCGGTAGCGGGGACTCCTACAATGAGCAGTTCTTC.

The chain joins TRBV1 to TRBJ2-1; TRBD2 is the table's D call, not checked against the DNA. TRBV1 is described as a pseudogene. The CDR3 is 15 residues long. CDR3 sequence reads: CTSSPRRGGEDEQFF. CDR3 DNA sequence: TGCACCAGCAGCCCCCGGCGGGGGGGCGAAGATGAGCAGTTCTTC.

The chain has TRBV18 and TRBJ1-1, with TRBD1 as a possible D gene (6 bases). The V gene's germline CDR1 is KGHSH and CDR2 LQKENI. V lost 3 bases to trimming and J lost 5 bases, with 10 bases between them. The CDR3 length is 13 residues. The CDR3: CASSPAQGTEAFF. The CDR3 DNA reads as TGTGCCAGCTCACCGGCACAGGGTACTGAAGCTTTCTTT.

The chain uses TRBV7-9 and TRBJ1-2, with D hard to call. CDR1 is SEHNR, CDR2 FQNEAQ, per germline (reference sequence). V was cut by 0 bases and J by 5 bases, with 7 bases left in between. The CDR3 runs to 13 residues. The CDR3 DNA reads TGTGCCAGCAGCTTAGCGTCCCCTTATGGCTACACCTTC. Its protein is CASSLASPYGYTF. The full variable domain, in which reference TRBV7-9 and TRBJ1-2 provide the parts outside the CDR3, is DTGVSQNPRHKITKRGQNVTFRCDPISEHNRLYWYRQTLGQGPEFLTYFQNEAQLEKSRLLSDRFSAERPKGSFSTLEIQRTEQGDSAMYLCASSLASPYGYTFGSGTRLTVV.

The rearrangement links TRBV7-6 to TRBJ2-1; D perhaps matches TRBD2 (7 bases). The CDR3 covers 16 residues. With 4 bases removed from V and 10 bases from J, the gap between germline ends came to 23 bases. In germline, CDR1 is SGHVS, CDR2 FNYEAQ. CDR3 region: CASSSQGLGGGEEQFF. CDR3 bases: TGTGCCAGCAGCTCCCAGGGTCTCGGAGGGGGGGAGGAGCAGTTCTTC.

The chain is built from TRBV6-5 and TRBJ2-7, with 8 positions matching TRBD2. This CDR3 comprises 14 residues. Trimming at V came to 7 bases and at J to 6 bases, leaving 11 bases not matched to a gene. Germline CDR1 and CDR2: MNHEY and SVGAGI. Here the CDR3 DNA reads TGTGCCAGCAAGGCGGGGGGAAGGAGCGGCGAGCAGTACTTC. Its protein is CASKAGGRSGEQYF.

The chain carries TRBV7-9 and TRBJ1-1; weak D call: TRBD1 (5 bases). Trimming shortened V by 7 bases and J by 7 bases, and 13 bases separated the two germline ends. Germline CDR1 reads SEHNR; CDR2 reads FQNEAQ (reference sequence). This CDR3 region has 12 residues. The CDR3: CASTMGGIEAFF. The DNA of the CDR3 is TGTGCCAGCACCATGGGGGGGATTGAAGCTTTCTTT.

This clone occurred once. The gene calls are TRBV5-1 and TRBJ2-4; 10 bases map to TRBD2. Germline V lookup: CDR1 SGHRS, CDR2 YFSETQ. The V and J ends lost 2 bases and 11 bases, in that order; junction bases with no gene match: 7. CDR3 length equals 14 residues. CDR3 sequence (DNA): TGCGCCAGCAGCTTTGGCCTAGCGGGGGTGGTTCAGTACTTC. It specifies CASSFGLAGVVQYF. Full variable domain (outside the CDR3, taken from reference TRBV5-1 and TRBJ2-4): KAGVTQTPRYLIKTRGQQVTLSCSPISGHRSVSWYQQTPGQGLQFLFEYFSETQRNKGNFPGRFSGRQFSNSRSEMNVSTLELGDSALYLCASSFGLAGVVQYFGAGTRLSVL.

This clone was seen once. This chain joins TRBV7-9 and TRBJ2-3; D perhaps matches TRBD2 (7 bases). CDR3 length: 15 amino acids. The germline gives CDR1 SEHNR, CDR2 FQNEAQ (reference sequence). Trimming shortened V by 3 bases and J by 7 bases, and 17 bases separated the two germline ends. DNA of the CDR3: TGTGCCAGCAGCTTGTTACGGGGGGCCTTGTATACGCAGTATTTT. The encoded protein is CASSLLRGALYTQYF.

The V gene is TRBV30, the J gene TRBJ2-3; the D is unclear. Per germline, CDR1 GTSNPN and CDR2 SVGIG (reference sequence). Trimming pared 3 bases from V and 1 base from J, leaving 11 bases between. CDR3 size: 14 residues. CDR3: CAWSGASRTDTQYF. The DNA for the CDR3 is TGTGCCTGGAGCGGAGCGTCGCGCACAGATACGCAGTATTTT.

V gene TRBV9 combines with J gene TRBJ2-2, with 8 bases that match TRBD1. The CDR3 spans 16 residues. J was trimmed by 2 bases and V by 4 bases; bases with no gene match: 7. From germline, CDR1 is SGDLS and CDR2 YYNGEE. CDR3 amino acids: CASSHRTGTNTGELFF. The CDR3 DNA is TGTGCCAGCAGCCATCGGACAGGGACCAACACCGGGGAGCTGTTTTTT.

The DNA for the CDR3 is TGTGCCAGCACCGACAGGGATGGGGAAGAGACCCAGTACTTC. It encodes CASTDRDGEETQYF. This chain joins TRBV11-2 and TRBJ2-5, with TRBD1 identical over 7 bases. This CDR3 is 14 amino acids long. Trimming removed 7 bases from V and 3 bases from J; junction bases left unmatched: 8. Germline CDR1 reads SGHAT; CDR2 reads FQNNGV.

The rearrangement joins TRBV14 to TRBJ2-6; D remains unclear. V dropped 3 bases and J dropped 2 bases, with 14 bases sitting between them. Germline values: CDR1 SGHDN, CDR2 FVKESK. CDR3 size: 17 residues. The CDR3 reads CASSHFAGKPGANVLTF. CDR3 in DNA: TGTGCCAGCAGCCATTTTGCAGGCAAGCCTGGGGCCAACGTCCTGACTTTC.

The J gene is TRBJ2-7, the V gene TRBV4-1; TRBD2 is a possible D gene (5 bases). Trimming cost V 4 bases and J 2 bases, with 9 bases left between them. This CDR3 is built from 13 residues. The V gene's germline CDR1 is MGHRA and CDR2 YSYEKL. The CDR3 protein is CASSLGLTYEQYF. The CDR3 DNA reads as TGCGCCAGCAGCCTTGGACTGACCTACGAGCAGTACTTC.